The clone carrying this T cell receptor beta chain was recorded once. The antigen is unknown. Each 20-30 mg portion of unsorted bulk tissue served as the source for co-extraction of RNA and DNA. Viable tumor cell content exceeded 80% in every tumor sample. The template, around 540 ng total RNA, yielded TCR beta cDNA made with a constant-region primer. ARM-PCR, slightly modified, supplied the TCR beta libraries through three nested multiplex PCR rounds. TRBV1-TRBV30 forward primers paired with a C-beta reverse primer drove the first two PCR rounds, ten to eleven cycles each. TCRdb ran MiXCR on the multiplex PCR reads and lists one entry per CDR3 protein. The sample lists about 190,000 distinct CDR3 sequences, about 85% occurring once. Trimming shortened V by 4 bases and J by 5 bases, and 17 bases separated the two germline ends. The CDR3 loop spans 14 amino acids. The germline CDR1 and CDR2 sequences are GTSNPN and SVGIG (reference sequence).

The sample is drawn from a study of tumor-infiltrating lymphocytes in primary liver carcinoma. Study as a whole: Stage T1-T3 N0M0 tumors measured about 4 to 10 cm at most.

Notes on the study in general: Pairs of tumor regions overlapped more than tumor-adjacent and tumor-blood pairs did.

The sequencing sample was made of tumor tissue from primary liver carcinoma. This rearrangement joins TRBV30 to TRBJ1-1, with D maybe TRBD1 (6 bases). This TCR derives from a man between 35 and 55 years old with primary liver carcinoma and hepatitis B virus infection. CDR3 sequence reads: CAWKGDRRRTEAFF. The CDR3, as DNA: TGTGCCTGGAAAGGTGACAGGAGGAGAACTGAAGCTTTCTTT.